This entry concerns a single TCR beta chain. Its matching antigen is unknown. The data stem from a study of beta chain features in type 1 diabetes. CDR1 and CDR2 (germline): SGHVS, FQNEAQ. The length of the CDR3 is 16 residues. J lost 4 bases, V lost 1 base, and 6 bases had no gene match. The whole isolated RNA underwent reverse transcription, so sequencing captured expressed TCRB transcripts. The assay was immunoSEQ multiplex PCR, and TCRdb's table has in-frame clones only and misses some. Of 55,000 to 80,000 clones in the sample, around 49% were seen once. Study-level results: The study found fewer insertions and more deletions at VDJ junctions in type 1 diabetes patients. Cells with high TCR expression could be over-represented when cDNA is sequenced. In every one of the four CD4+ subsets, TCRB CDR3s were moderately but significantly shorter in Type 1 diabetes patients.

This rearrangement joins TRBV7-8 to TRBJ1-2; the match to TRBD1 covers 10 bases. This TCR was sampled from a man aged 25-45 years with type 1 diabetes. Sequencing input: central memory CD4+ T cells from blood. CDR3 bases: TGTGCCAGCAGCTTAGGAGTTGGGACAGGGGTCTATGGCTACACCTTC. Translating it yields CASSLGVGTGVYGYTF.